The rows below give T cell receptor beta chains drawn from one sample of a study of shared clonotypes between healthy human individuals. Assay used: immunoSEQ multiplex PCR; TCRdb lists only in-frame clones, some missing. The sample consists of over a million clones, roughly 70% of them appearing once. Material: memory CD4+ T cells sorted from blood. These receptors were obtained from a man between 18 and 29 years old in good health. CDR3s include the opening cysteine and the closing phenylalanine or tryptophan. The D gene is left open where the match is weak. Size is stated for part of the rows, as once, few or many counts, or as a class when the clone is expanded.

>few|TRBJ1-3|TRBV11-2|12|.
CASSPSGNTIYF
TGTGCCAGCAGCCCATCTGGAAACACCATATATTTT
>.|TRBJ2-5|TRBV7-3|13|.
CASSTVHGETQYF
TGTGCCAGCAGCACCGTACATGGGGAGACCCAGTACTTC
>.|TRBJ2-3|TRBV4-1|14|.
CASSPGAGTDTQYF
TGCGCCAGCAGCCCTGGAGCGGGCACAGATACGCAGTATTTT
>.|TRBJ1-6|TRBV10-3|14|TRBD1
CAIRATGGDSPLHF
TGTGCCATCAGGGCTACAGGGGGGGATTCACCCCTCCACTTT
>once|TRBJ2-1|TRBV5-1|15|.
CASSLALVPGDEQFF
TGCGCCAGCAGCTTGGCACTCGTACCGGGGGATGAGCAGTTCTTC
>.|TRBJ1-1|TRBV11-2|13|.
CASSLALYTEAFF
TGTGCCAGCAGCCTCGCTTTATACACTGAAGCTTTCTTT
>.|TRBJ2-5|TRBV27|13|.
CASSPRNQETQYF
TGTGCCAGCAGTCCCCGGAACCAAGAGACCCAGTACTTC
>.|TRBJ2-3|TRBV30|15|.
CAWSSPIGKADTQYF
TGTGCCTGGAGTTCCCCGATAGGGAAAGCAGATACGCAGTATTTT
>once|TRBJ2-1|TRBV4-3|15|TRBD2
CASSPVSGSYNEQFF
TGCGCCAGCAGCCCCGTTAGCGGGAGCTACAATGAGCAGTTCTTC
>.|TRBJ2-5|TRBV5-1|14|TRBD2
CASKGGGAEETQYF
TGCGCCAGCAAGGGCGGGGGGGCCGAGGAGACCCAGTACTTC
>.|TRBJ1-5|TRBV19|18|.
CASSHAGRTRGGNQPQHF
TGTGCCAGTAGCCACGCCGGGAGGACCCGGGGAGGCAATCAGCCCCAGCATTTT
>.|TRBJ2-4|TRBV5-1|13|.
CASSLGGENIQYF
TGCGCCAGCAGCTTGGGTGGTGAAAACATTCAGTACTTC
>.|TRBJ2-2|TRBV5-1|14|.
CASSLGQITGELFF
TGCGCCAGCAGCTTAGGACAGATCACCGGGGAGCTGTTTTTT
>.|TRBJ2-5|TRBV5-7|16|.
CASSYRPERHQETQYF
TGTGCCAGCAGCTATAGACCAGAAAGACATCAAGAGACCCAGTACTTC
>.|TRBJ1-4|TRBV7-9|14|TRBD1
CASSSRGREEKLFF
TGTGCCAGCAGTTCCAGGGGGCGAGAGGAAAAACTGTTTTTT
>.|TRBJ2-1|TRBV5-1|16|TRBD2
CASSYTSGGTYNEQFF
TGCGCCAGCAGCTATACTAGCGGGGGTACCTACAATGAGCAGTTCTTC
>.|TRBJ2-7|TRBV19|14|.
CASSMSFGGYEQYF
TGTGCCAGTAGTATGAGTTTTGGGGGTTACGAGCAGTACTTC
>.|TRBJ2-1|TRBV2|15|TRBD2
CASRRLAGGQDEQFF
TGTGCCAGCAGACGACTAGCGGGGGGGCAGGATGAGCAGTTCTTC
>.|TRBJ2-5|TRBV6-1|13|TRBD2
CASMTSGQETQYF
TGTGCCAGCATGACTAGCGGACAAGAGACCCAGTACTTC
>.|TRBJ2-3|TRBV7-9|17|.
CASSLGLSVLTTDTQYF
TGTGCCAGCAGCTTAGGGCTGTCAGTTCTCACAACAGATACGCAGTATTTT
>few|TRBJ1-5|TRBV30|16|.
CAWSVGGLRSNQPQHF
TGTGCCTGGAGTGTTGGAGGGCTGCGTAGCAATCAGCCCCAGCATTTT
>.|TRBJ2-3|TRBV11-2|15|.
CASSPAGVYTDTQYF
TGTGCCAGCAGCCCGGCTGGGGTTTACACAGATACGCAGTATTTT
>.|TRBJ2-5|TRBV28|13|.
CASSYRASETQYF
TGTGCCAGCAGTTATAGGGCGTCGGAGACCCAGTACTTC
>.|TRBJ1-5|TRBV6-1|14|.
CALRGDGGNQPQHF
TGTGCCCTCAGAGGGGACGGGGGCAATCAGCCCCAGCATTTT
>.|TRBJ2-2|TRBV6-5|13|.
CASSYQSTGELFF
TGTGCCAGCAGTTACCAGAGCACCGGGGAGCTGTTTTTT
>.|TRBJ2-7|TRBV7-9|11|.
CASSLGIIQYF
TGTGCCAGCAGCTTAGGTATTATTCAGTACTTC
>.|TRBJ2-7|TRBV4-3|15|.
CASSPKGGPSYEQYF
TGCGCCAGCAGCCCAAAGGGGGGCCCCTCCTACGAGCAGTACTTC
>.|TRBJ2-7|TRBV5-1|14|.
CASSLRDTSYEQYF
TGCGCCAGCAGCTTGCGAGACACTTCCTACGAGCAGTACTTC
>few|TRBJ1-6|TRBV23-1|15|.
CASSHSPVRPSPLHF
TGCGCCAGCAGCCATAGCCCTGTCAGACCCTCACCCCTCCACTTT
>.|TRBJ1-3|TRBV5-1|14|.
CASSFGPSGNTIYF
TGCGCCAGCAGCTTTGGACCCTCTGGAAACACCATATATTTT